What follows is one TCR beta chain and its context. Its antigen is still unknown. Donors consisted of healthy bone marrow donors. Donors were nominally healthy when sampled, though unrecorded immune exposures were likely. The sample comes from a study of cytomegalovirus exposure and HLA in healthy donors. A multiplex PCR was run with 60 Vbeta primers and 13 Jbeta primers. This table comes from immunoSEQ multiplex PCR, and its TCRdb copy is limited to in-frame clones, with some not included. The profile shows around 100,000 clones, over 9.5% of them singletons. Study-level findings and limits: The study recorded 150 to 200 TCR beta chains that were cytomegalovirus-associated. Generally TCR sequences proved uncommon, though certain public TCRs appeared in numerous donors.

The sample taken for sequencing was PBMCs. This TCR was recovered from a man aged 40-55 years in good health and CMV-seropositive.

The CDR3 coding sequence is TGTGCCAGCAGTTCCTTGGAGCCCGGGACAGGGCCCTCTGGGGCCAACGTCCTGACTTTC. The encoded protein is CASSSLEPGTGPSGANVLTF. This chain joins TRBV27 and TRBJ2-6; 9 positions agree with TRBD1. The CDR3 is made up of 20 amino acids. The trim removed 4 bases at V and 0 bases at J, leaving 13 bases unmatched. Germline CDR1 is MNHEY and CDR2 is SMNVEV (reference sequence).